This is a list of T cell receptor beta chains from one sample in a study of cytomegalovirus exposure and HLA in healthy donors. Measured with immunoSEQ multiplex PCR; TCRdb has only the in-frame clones, and not every one. The sample has around 50,000 clones; about 78% are singletons. Sequenced input: PBMCs. The origin of the receptors is a man younger than 40 in good health and CMV-seropositive. Both conserved end residues are part of each CDR3. The D gene is left open where the match is weak. Clone size is shown for a subset of rows, as once, few, many or a class of expanded clone.

v_gene: TRBV7-8; abundance: -; d_gene: -; len: 18; j_gene: TRBJ1-5; CDR3nt: TGTGCCAGCAGCAACCCCCGGTACGGGCGGGGGAGCAATCAGCCCCAGCATTTT; CDR3aa: CASSNPRYGRGSNQPQHF
v_gene: TRBV14; abundance: -; d_gene: TRBD1; len: 18; j_gene: TRBJ1-4; CDR3nt: TGTGCCAGCAGCCAGGAAACGACAGGGGGCAAAACTAATGAAAAACTGTTTTTT; CDR3aa: CASSQETTGGKTNEKLFF
v_gene: TRBV10-3; abundance: -; d_gene: TRBD1; len: 15; j_gene: TRBJ1-2; CDR3nt: TGTGCCATCAGTGACTCAGGGGGCGATAACTATGGCTACACCTTC; CDR3aa: CAISDSGGDNYGYTF
v_gene: TRBV21-1; abundance: -; d_gene: -; len: 16; j_gene: TRBJ2-7; CDR3nt: TGTGCCAGCAGCAAAGGAGGTTCAGGGGAAAACCCCGGGCAGTACTTC; CDR3aa: CASSKGGSGENPGQYF
v_gene: TRBV6-5; abundance: -; d_gene: TRBD2; len: 16; j_gene: TRBJ2-1; CDR3nt: TGTGCCAGCAGTTACCCCTTAGCGGGGGGCTTGAATGAGCAGTTCTTC; CDR3aa: CASSYPLAGGLNEQFF
v_gene: TRBV6-5; abundance: -; d_gene: TRBD1; len: 15; j_gene: TRBJ1-2; CDR3nt: TGTGCCAGCAGCCTTGGACAGGGATTCCGCTATCGCTACACCTTC; CDR3aa: CASSLGQGFRYRYTF
v_gene: TRBV5-4; abundance: -; d_gene: TRBD2; len: 12; j_gene: TRBJ2-7; CDR3nt: TGTGCCAGCAGCCCCGGGGGGAACAGGCAGTACTTC; CDR3aa: CASSPGGNRQYF
v_gene: TRBV5-1; abundance: -; d_gene: -; len: 13; j_gene: TRBJ1-1; CDR3nt: TGCGCCAGCAGTTTCGGGGGAAACACTGAAGCTTTCTTT; CDR3aa: CASSFGGNTEAFF
v_gene: TRBV5-1; abundance: -; d_gene: TRBD1; len: 14; j_gene: TRBJ1-6; CDR3nt: TGCGCCAGCACCTCCGGGACAGGGTTTTCACCCCTCCACTTT; CDR3aa: CASTSGTGFSPLHF
v_gene: TRBV19; abundance: -; d_gene: TRBD1; len: 16; j_gene: TRBJ2-7; CDR3nt: TGTGCCAGTAGCCCTAAGTCGACAGGGATTTTAGGCGAGCAGTACTTC; CDR3aa: CASSPKSTGILGEQYF
v_gene: TRBV5-1; abundance: -; d_gene: -; len: 12; j_gene: TRBJ1-2; CDR3nt: TGCGCCAGCAGCGTGGAACGGTGGGGCTACACCTTC; CDR3aa: CASSVERWGYTF
v_gene: TRBV1; abundance: -; d_gene: -; len: 17; j_gene: TRBJ1-1; CDR3nt: TGCACCAGCAGCCAAGCTCCCTTATTGGACTCTTACACTGAAGCTTTCTTT; CDR3aa: CTSSQAPLLDSYTEAFF
v_gene: TRBV5-1; abundance: -; d_gene: -; len: 13; j_gene: TRBJ2-2; CDR3nt: TGCGCCAGCAGCTTGGATAACGGCGGGGAGCTGTTTTTT; CDR3aa: CASSLDNGGELFF
v_gene: TRBV9; abundance: -; d_gene: TRBD1; len: 14; j_gene: TRBJ2-7; CDR3nt: TGTGCCAGCAGCGTAGGGACAGGGAACTACGAGCAGTACTTC; CDR3aa: CASSVGTGNYEQYF
v_gene: TRBV9; abundance: -; d_gene: -; len: 14; j_gene: TRBJ2-4; CDR3nt: TGTGCCAGCAGCGTGGGGACACTTGGCAGCATTCAGTACTTC; CDR3aa: CASSVGTLGSIQYF
v_gene: TRBV11-2; abundance: -; d_gene: TRBD1; len: 14; j_gene: TRBJ1-2; CDR3nt: TGTGCCAGCAGCTTCTCCGGGACAGTCTATGGCTACACCTTC; CDR3aa: CASSFSGTVYGYTF
v_gene: TRBV5-1; abundance: -; d_gene: -; len: 15; j_gene: TRBJ2-3; CDR3nt: TGCGCCAGCAGCCAGGTCGGGGGGCATGGAGATACGCAGTATTTT; CDR3aa: CASSQVGGHGDTQYF
v_gene: TRBV9; abundance: -; d_gene: TRBD2; len: 12; j_gene: TRBJ2-5; CDR3nt: TGTGCCAGCGACCGGGGGGGAGAGACCCAGTACTTC; CDR3aa: CASDRGGETQYF
v_gene: TRBV9; abundance: -; d_gene: TRBD2; len: 16; j_gene: TRBJ2-2; CDR3nt: TGTGCCAGCAGCCCCTTGGCGGGGGCGAACACCGGGGAGCTGTTTTTT; CDR3aa: CASSPLAGANTGELFF
v_gene: TRBV19; abundance: -; d_gene: TRBD1; len: 15; j_gene: TRBJ2-7; CDR3nt: TGTGCCAGTAGTGCTAAGGGACAGGGACTCTACGAGCAGTACTTC; CDR3aa: CASSAKGQGLYEQYF
v_gene: TRBV5-8; abundance: -; d_gene: TRBD1; len: 16; j_gene: TRBJ1-2; CDR3nt: TGTGCCAGCAGCTTGGGGGGACAGGGGGCTCGGAATGGCTACACCTTC; CDR3aa: CASSLGGQGARNGYTF
v_gene: TRBV25-1; abundance: -; d_gene: -; len: 16; j_gene: TRBJ1-6; CDR3nt: TGTGCCAGCAGTCCCACAGGTCGCTCCTATAATTCACCCCTCCACTTT; CDR3aa: CASSPTGRSYNSPLHF
v_gene: TRBV7-9; abundance: -; d_gene: -; len: 14; j_gene: TRBJ2-7; CDR3nt: TGTGCCAGCAGCTTCCTGGGGTCCAGGGGTGAGCAGTACTTC; CDR3aa: CASSFLGSRGEQYF
v_gene: TRBV7-9; abundance: -; d_gene: TRBD1; len: 14; j_gene: TRBJ2-7; CDR3nt: TGTGCCAGCAGCTACCGGGACAGGGGGTACGAGCAGTACTTC; CDR3aa: CASSYRDRGYEQYF
v_gene: TRBV10-1; abundance: -; d_gene: TRBD2; len: 18; j_gene: TRBJ2-3; CDR3nt: TGCGCCAGCAGTGAGTCCTCACGACTAGCGGCTTCCCCAGATACGCAGTATTTT; CDR3aa: CASSESSRLAASPDTQYF
v_gene: TRBV2; abundance: -; d_gene: TRBD1; len: 19; j_gene: TRBJ2-2; CDR3nt: TGTGCCATCGAGAGGGGAATACCGGGACAGACACCTAGCACCGGGGAGCTGTTTTTT; CDR3aa: CAIERGIPGQTPSTGELFF
v_gene: TRBV7-2; abundance: -; d_gene: TRBD2; len: 15; j_gene: TRBJ2-5; CDR3nt: TGTGCCAGCAGCTACTCTAGCGGGGGGCAGGAGACCCAGTACTTC; CDR3aa: CASSYSSGGQETQYF
v_gene: TRBV2; abundance: -; d_gene: TRBD2; len: 14; j_gene: TRBJ2-5; CDR3nt: TGTGCCAGCAGCGGCGGGGGGGCAGGGGAGACCCAGTACTTC; CDR3aa: CASSGGGAGETQYF
v_gene: TRBV10-1; abundance: -; d_gene: -; len: 17; j_gene: TRBJ1-5; CDR3nt: TGCGCCAGCCGCCTACAGGATCTGGGCATTCGTAATCAGCCCCAGCATTTT; CDR3aa: CASRLQDLGIRNQPQHF
v_gene: TRBV6-1; abundance: -; d_gene: TRBD1; len: 15; j_gene: TRBJ1-6; CDR3nt: TGTGCCAGCAGCCTTGGGACAGGGAAGAATTCACCCCTCCACTTT; CDR3aa: CASSLGTGKNSPLHF
v_gene: TRBV19; abundance: -; d_gene: -; len: 11; j_gene: TRBJ1-1; CDR3nt: TGTGCCAGTGACAGGAACACTGAAGCTTTCTTT; CDR3aa: CASDRNTEAFF
v_gene: TRBV5-7; abundance: few; d_gene: -; len: 15; j_gene: TRBJ1-2; CDR3nt: TGTGCCAGCAGCTTCGTTGAGAAGGCGAGGGATGGCTACACCTTC; CDR3aa: CASSFVEKARDGYTF
v_gene: TRBV5-1; abundance: -; d_gene: -; len: 15; j_gene: TRBJ1-5; CDR3nt: TGCGCCAGCAGCTTCGATGGCCAGGGACAACAGCCCCAGCATTTT; CDR3aa: CASSFDGQGQQPQHF
v_gene: TRBV5-7; abundance: -; d_gene: TRBD2; len: 15; j_gene: TRBJ2-7; CDR3nt: TGTGCCAGCAGCGCCGGACTAGCGGGGGCCTACGAGCAGTACTTC; CDR3aa: CASSAGLAGAYEQYF
v_gene: TRBV29-1; abundance: -; d_gene: -; len: 13; j_gene: TRBJ2-5; CDR3nt: TGCAGCGCCGGCCTCCGGGGATCTGAGACCCAGTACTTC; CDR3aa: CSAGLRGSETQYF
v_gene: TRBV9; abundance: -; d_gene: TRBD1; len: 14; j_gene: TRBJ2-7; CDR3nt: TGTGCCAGCAGCGTAGGGGACAGCTCCTACGAGCAGTACTTC; CDR3aa: CASSVGDSSYEQYF
v_gene: TRBV6-5; abundance: few; d_gene: -; len: 15; j_gene: TRBJ1-5; CDR3nt: TGTGCCAGCAGTACCGGACCGGGATTTGATCAGCCCCAGCATTTT; CDR3aa: CASSTGPGFDQPQHF